This TCR beta chain was retrieved from a study of metastatic and nonmetastatic thyroid tumors. Study summary: Repertoires from malignant and benign thyroid patients were compared across blood and tumor or nodule tissue. Overall study findings and caveats: Benign nodules reportedly had significantly lower TCR beta diversity than malignant thyroid tumors in blood and tumor.

This clone was seen many times. Its antigen is still unknown. CDR1 and CDR2 from the germline V gene are LNHDA and SQIVND (reference sequence). V shed 4 bases and J shed 3 bases, with 11 bases lying between them. The CDR3 length is 14 residues. Each patient went into thyroid surgery without having received any treatment. Per the study methods: Clinicopathological groups differed in CDR3, with these differences serving to build a distant-metastasis classifier for papillary thyroid cancer. TCRdb re-called the PCR reads via MiXCR. The V and J calls follow TCRdb's processing rather than the paper's. The data show tens of thousands of clones, 18% seen once.

This receptor was obtained from a female donor with papillary thyroid cancer or a benign thyroid nodule (not recorded which). Some clones in this sample may be carry-over from other donors' samples. What was sequenced was blood. The chain uses TRBV19 and TRBJ2-3; D is perhaps TRBD2 (7 bases). The CDR3 region is CASSRGGTTDTQYF. For the CDR3, the DNA is TGTGCCAGTAGTAGGGGGGGCACTACAGATACGCAGTATTTT.